Presented here are 15 T cell receptor beta chains from one specimen sequenced in a study of cytomegalovirus exposure and HLA in healthy donors. In the PCR, 60 Vbeta and 13 Jbeta primers were used. Libraries were prepared by immunoSEQ multiplex PCR; TCRdb keeps only in-frame clonotypes and omits some of them. Among tens of thousands of clones, 81% were seen once, and the ten largest hold approximately 2.6%. The sequenced material came from PBMCs. Receptor source: a man aged 50 to 59 in good health and CMV-seronegative.

The chain employs TRBV7-2 and TRBJ1-1; possibly TRBD1 for D (5 bases). V lost 6 bases and J 4 bases, leaving 15 bases between the germline ends. The CDR3 runs to 14 residues. Per the germline V gene, CDR1 is SGHTA and CDR2 is FQGNSA. This CDR3 is CASSSQGSSTEAFF. Written as DNA, the CDR3 is TGTGCCAGCAGTTCCCAGGGTTCCAGCACTGAAGCTTTCTTT.

The chain links TRBV7-9 to TRBJ2-7; TRBD2 is a possible D gene (5 bases). This CDR3 comprises 15 residues. V was shortened by 5 bases and J by 7 bases, with 21 bases between the two germline ends. CDR1 and CDR2 (germline): SEHNR, FQNEAQ (reference sequence). CDR3 coding DNA: TGTGCCAGCAGCCAAATACGAGGGCCTGGGGATGAGCAGTACTTC. Translated, it gives CASSQIRGPGDEQYF.

The chain carries TRBV10-3 and TRBJ2-2; D ambiguous. Germline V gene data show CDR1 as ENHRY and CDR2 as SYGVKD. V lost 1 base to trimming and J lost 8 bases, with 17 bases between them. The CDR3 is 16 amino acids. The CDR3 protein is CAISEFPETAKGELFF. CDR3 bases: TGTGCCATCAGTGAGTTTCCGGAGACCGCGAAGGGGGAGCTGTTTTTT.

The rearrangement joins TRBV5-1 to TRBJ2-3, with D possibly TRBD1 on 6 matching bases. Germline V gives CDR1 SGHRS, CDR2 YFSETQ. V was pared by 5 bases and J by 0 bases, with 16 bases between. CDR3 size: 16 residues. This CDR3 reads CASSENRATSTDTQYF. The CDR3 coding sequence is TGCGCCAGCAGTGAGAACAGGGCCACTAGCACAGATACGCAGTATTTT.

J is TRBJ2-2 and V is TRBV19, with 8 bases matching TRBD2. V was pared by 6 bases and J by 7 bases, with 7 bases of the junction left unmatched. This CDR3 is built from 14 residues. Germline loops: CDR1 LNHDA, CDR2 SQIVND (reference sequence). CDR3 DNA sequence: TGTGCCAGTAGGACCGGGGGGGCAGGCGGGGAGCTGTTTTTT. Residues: CASRTGGAGGELFF.

The rearrangement links TRBV4-3 to TRBJ2-7; a possible D gene is TRBD1 (6 bases). Germline CDR1 LGHNA, CDR2 YSLEER. Trimming cost V 4 bases and J 3 bases, with 10 bases left between them. The CDR3 has 13 residues. CDR3 in amino acids: CASSRDIFYEQYF. CDR3 in DNA: TGCGCCAGCAGCCGGGACATCTTCTACGAGCAGTACTTC.

This clone was found a few times. This chain links TRBV27 with TRBJ1-5; 7 bases align to TRBD1. There are 14 residues in the CDR3. The V gene's germline CDR1 is MNHEY and CDR2 SMNVEV (reference sequence). Trimming took 4 bases from V and 4 from J; bases not matched to a gene: 4. The CDR3 DNA sequence: TGTGCCAGCAGTTCCATACAGGGGAATCAGCCCCAGCATTTT. It codes for CASSSIQGNQPQHF.

The chain uses TRBV18 and TRBJ2-1; TRBD1 agrees at 7 bases. Per the germline V gene, CDR1 is KGHSH and CDR2 is LQKENI. The V segment lost 3 bases and the J segment 7 bases; nucleotides outside the gene matches: 3. This CDR3 spans 13 amino acids. The CDR3 here is CASSPGQENEQFF. DNA for the CDR3: TGTGCCAGCTCACCCGGACAGGAGAATGAGCAGTTCTTC.

This clone was observed a few times. The gene calls are TRBV27 and TRBJ1-2; 9 nucleotides agree with TRBD1. The CDR3 totals 13 residues. Germline trimming cut 6 bases from V and 7 bases from J; bases unmatched to any gene: 6. Germline assignment: CDR1 MNHEY and CDR2 SMNVEV (reference sequence). CDR3: CASSTGGRTGYTF. The CDR3 nucleotides read TGTGCCAGCAGCACAGGGGGCAGGACTGGCTACACCTTC.

Comments on this clone: A read error may produce the germline difference seen at one junction end. The rearrangement joins TRBV7-9 to TRBJ1-4; D is perhaps TRBD1 (6 bases). This CDR3 spans 15 amino acids. From germline, CDR1 is SEHNR and CDR2 FQNEAQ (reference sequence). CDR3 loop: CSSSSGHPTNEKLFF. In DNA, the CDR3 is TGTTCCAGCAGCTCGGGACACCCAACTAATGAAAAACTGTTTTTT.

DNA of the CDR3: TGTGCCAGCTCACCAGCTAGCGGGGGGTTTGACGGGGACGAGCAGTACTTC. Amino acid sequence: CASSPASGGFDGDEQYF. The rearrangement joins TRBV18 to TRBJ2-7, with TRBD2 identical over 11 bases. The CDR3 totals 17 residues. V lost 2 bases, J lost 5 bases, and 11 bases stayed unmatched. The germline V gene has CDR1 KGHSH and CDR2 LQKENI.

The chain has TRBV4-3 and TRBJ2-7, with D tentatively TRBD1 (6 bases). The CDR3 spans 15 residues. The V end was cut by 0 bases, the J end by 3 bases, with 12 bases between. Germline lookup yields CDR1 LGHNA and CDR2 YSLEER. CDR3 protein: CASSQDTGTSYEQYF. The CDR3 coding sequence is TGCGCCAGCAGCCAAGATACCGGGACAAGCTACGAGCAGTACTTC.

The V call is TRBV5-6, the J call TRBJ2-6, with 9 bases identical to TRBD2. V shed 4 bases, J shed 1 base, and the junction held 12 bases outside the gene matches. Germline V CDR1 and CDR2: SGHDT, YYEEEE. CDR3 length: 19 residues. The CDR3 loop is CASSVRTGLAGSGANVLTF. The CDR3 DNA sequence: TGTGCCAGCAGCGTTAGGACGGGTCTAGCGGGGTCTGGGGCCAACGTCCTGACTTTC. Full variable domain (outside the CDR3, taken from reference TRBV5-6 and TRBJ2-6): DAGVTQSPTHLIKTRGQQVTLRCSPKSGHDTVSWYQQALGQGPQFIFQYYEEEERQRGNFPDRFSGHQFPNYSSELNVNALLLGDSALYLCASSVRTGLAGSGANVLTFGAGSRLTVL.

The chain recombines TRBV19 with TRBJ2-1, with TRBD2 identical over 10 bases. J gave up 8 bases and V 3 bases, and 10 bases lay outside the gene matches. The CDR3 consists of 16 residues. Germline V gene data show CDR1 as LNHDA and CDR2 as SQIVND (reference sequence). CDR3 sequence reads: CASSMRGTSEPDEQFF. CDR3 DNA sequence: TGTGCCAGTAGTATGCGTGGGACTAGCGAGCCGGATGAGCAGTTCTTC.

The chain employs TRBV7-6 and TRBJ2-2; 8 positions match TRBD1. Trimming at V came to 4 bases and at J to 1 base, leaving 5 bases not matched to a gene. Per the germline V gene, CDR1 is SGHVS and CDR2 is FNYEAQ. This CDR3 has 16 residues. CDR3 region: CASSYAGGGNTGELFF. Written as DNA, the CDR3 is TGTGCCAGCAGCTATGCAGGGGGCGGGAACACCGGGGAGCTGTTTTTT.